The TCR beta chain under discussion was sequenced for a study of blood T cell repertoires in COVID-19. About the research overall: Specimens from acute and convalescent COVID-19 originated in the United States, Italy and Spain.

With V trimmed by 4 bases and J by 4 bases, 6 bases remained unmatched. Per germline, CDR1 SGHNT and CDR2 YYREEE (reference sequence). The CDR3 is 14 residues long. As originally analysed: The assay estimated nucleated cells by amplifying reference gene primers. Here immunoSEQ multiplex PCR was the method, and the copy in TCRdb shows in-frame clones only, minus some. The V and J calls and clone size come from that table; D and trimming were worked out from the DNA. The data show about 110,000 clones, approximately 84% seen once. The receptor comes from a man between 40 and 49 years old with acute or convalescent COVID-19. This chain links TRBV5-4 with TRBJ1-1; 8 bases align to TRBD1. The sequencing input was peripheral blood. The CDR3 here is CASSAGGRGTEAFF. CDR3 nucleotide sequence: TGTGCCAGCAGCGCAGGGGGCCGGGGCACTGAAGCTTTCTTT.